This is a list of T cell receptor beta chains from one sample in a study of CD4 T cells in relation to SARS-CoV-2 and coronaviruses. Profiling relied on immunoSEQ multiplex PCR, and the TCRdb table lists in-frame clones only, not all of them. Among 20,000 to 25,000 clones, less than 85% were seen once, and the ten largest hold 15% to 20%. Which antigens these TCRs recognize remains unknown. Sequencing was performed on CD4+ T cells from PBMCs, cultured in vitro. All receptors come from a human donor in good health. The CDR3 runs from the conserved cysteine through the conserved F or W. A D gene is named only where the DNA matches it firmly. Clone size, where shown, is once, few, many, or a class for clones that have expanded.

d_call	j_call	v_call	cdr3_length	clone_size	cdr3_nt	cdr3_aa
.	TRBJ1-1	TRBV18	15	.	TGTGCCAGCTCACCAGTGGGGCGAGAGAACACTGAAGCTTTCTTT	CASSPVGRENTEAFF
.	TRBJ2-1	TRBV24-1	15	.	TGTGCCACCAGTGATTTCAGAAGCTCCTACAATGAGCAGTTCTTC	CATSDFRSSYNEQFF
.	TRBJ2-1	TRBV25-1	11	few	TGTGCCAGCAGTGGAAACAATGAGCAGTTCTTC	CASSGNNEQFF
.	TRBJ1-4	TRBV30	12	few	TGTGCCTGGAGTGTACTAGTTGAAAAACTGTTTTTT	CAWSVLVEKLFF
TRBD1	TRBJ2-3	TRBV6-1	16	.	TGTGCCAGCAGTGAAGCGGGGGGACAGGGCTCAGATACGCAGTATTTT	CASSEAGGQGSDTQYF
.	TRBJ2-3	TRBV5-5	13	.	TGTGCCAGCAGTCCCTATAGCACAGATACGCAGTATTTT	CASSPYSTDTQYF
.	TRBJ2-3	TRBV9	14	.	TGTGCCAGCAGCGCGGATGTGGAGATAGATACGCAGTATTTT	CASSADVEIDTQYF
TRBD1	TRBJ1-2	TRBV5-6	14	.	TGTGCCAGCAGCTTACAGGGGTCTAGCTATGGCTACACCTTC	CASSLQGSSYGYTF
.	TRBJ2-7	TRBV30	12	few	TGTGCCTGGAGCCGCGTCGCCTACGAGCAGTACTTC	CAWSRVAYEQYF
.	TRBJ1-4	TRBV2	14	.	TGTGCCAGCAGTCGACAGTACCAGCGGGAAAAACTGTTTTTT	CASSRQYQREKLFF
.	TRBJ2-1	TRBV2	12	.	TGTGCCAGCAGTGGTAACTACAATGAGCAGTTCTTC	CASSGNYNEQFF
TRBD2	TRBJ2-7	TRBV28	16	few	TGTGCCAGCAGTCCAGATAGCGGGAGGGCCGGCTACGAGCAGTACTTC	CASSPDSGRAGYEQYF
TRBD2	TRBJ2-5	TRBV6-2/TRBV6-3	14	.	TGTGCCAGCAGTTCGGCGGGAGGGGTGGAGACCCAGTACTTC	CASSSAGGVETQYF
TRBD1	TRBJ1-3	TRBV3-1/TRBV3-2	21	.	TGTGCCAGCAGCCGTAGATTACGGACAGGCGGAACGGGAGGCTCTGGAAACACCATATATTTT	CASSRRLRTGGTGGSGNTIYF
.	TRBJ1-3	TRBV2	13	.	TGTGCCCGCAGGGAGAGCTCTGGAAACACCATATATTTT	CARRESSGNTIYF
.	TRBJ1-5	TRBV19	14	.	TGTGCCAGTAGTATGGGGCGGCGCCGTCGGCCCCAGCATTTT	CASSMGRRRRPQHF
TRBD1	TRBJ1-2	TRBV13	17	.	TGTGCCAGCAGCCTCATGGACAGGGCTATACCTAACTATGGCTACACCTTC	CASSLMDRAIPNYGYTF
.	TRBJ1-1	TRBV3-1/TRBV3-2	14	.	TGTGCCAGCAGCCCGGGACCAAGGGACACTGAAGCTTTCTTT	CASSPGPRDTEAFF
.	TRBJ2-5	TRBV24-1	13	.	TGTGCCACCAGTGGGGGTTCCTGGGAGACCCAGTACTTC	CATSGGSWETQYF
TRBD2	TRBJ2-1	TRBV6-1	16	.	TGTGCCAGCAGTGGGACTAGCGGGATACCCCTCAATGAGCAGTTCTTC	CASSGTSGIPLNEQFF
.	TRBJ2-1	TRBV24-1	15	.	TGTGCCACCACCTCAGGACTAACACGATCGAATGAGCAGTTCTTC	CATTSGLTRSNEQFF
.	TRBJ1-1	TRBV6-2/TRBV6-3	16	.	TGTGCCAGCAGTCCCTCACAGGATCGGGGTAGCACTGAAGCTTTCTTT	CASSPSQDRGSTEAFF
TRBD2	TRBJ2-7	TRBV27	14	.	TGTGCCAGCACCCGGACTAGCGGGATGCGCGAGCAGTACTTC	CASTRTSGMREQYF
.	TRBJ1-1	TRBV3-1/TRBV3-2	15	few	TGTGCCAGCAGCCAAGATCGAGCGAGGGAAGGTGAAGCTTTCTTT	CASSQDRAREGEAFF
.	TRBJ2-6	TRBV5-8	15	.	TGTGCCAGCAGGAGTCGGGCGACTGGGGCCAACGTCCTGACTTTC	CASRSRATGANVLTF
.	TRBJ2-1	TRBV6-1	13	.	TGTGCCAGCAGTGATAGGAGCGGCAATGAGCAGTTCTTC	CASSDRSGNEQFF
.	TRBJ1-2	TRBV19	13	.	TGTGCCAGTAGTATTGACGGAGCCTATGGCTACACCTTC	CASSIDGAYGYTF